The 21 T cell receptor beta chains below all came from one sample that was sequenced in a study of blood T cell repertoires in COVID-19. Repertoires were generated with immunoSEQ multiplex PCR, while TCRdb's copy carries only in-frame clones and drops some. The repertoire consists of some 130,000 clones, with around 88% occurring once and the leading ten covering around 18%. What was sequenced was peripheral blood. These receptors were obtained from a man in his forties or fifties with active or convalescent COVID-19.

This clone was picked up a small number of times. The J gene is TRBJ1-3, the V gene TRBV10-3, with 11 bases lining up with TRBD1. The germline CDR1 and CDR2 sequences are ENHRY and SYGVKD. V trimming: 6 bases; J trimming: 4 bases; junction bases outside the gene matches: 5. This CDR3 comprises 15 residues. CDR3 residues: CAISPGQGAGNTIYF. DNA for the CDR3: TGTGCCATCAGCCCAGGACAGGGGGCGGGAAACACCATATATTTT.

The CDR3 DNA is TGCGCCAGCAGCGCCGACACCACCCTTATCTACGAGCAGTACTTC. Amino acids: CASSADTTLIYEQYF. The rearrangement joins TRBV5-1 to TRBJ2-7; the D is unclear. Trimming removed 4 bases at V and 3 bases at J, with 17 bases between. Germline V gene sequence: CDR1 SGHRS, CDR2 YFSETQ. The CDR3 is made up of 15 amino acids.

The chain has TRBV18 and TRBJ2-1; 7 bases line up with TRBD2. CDR1 is KGHSH and CDR2 is LQKENI in the germline V gene. With V trimmed by 6 bases and J by 0 bases, 5 bases remained unmatched. The CDR3 covers 15 residues. CDR3 sequence: CASSTSGNSYNEQFF. The CDR3 nucleotides read TGTGCCAGCTCTACCAGCGGGAACTCCTACAATGAGCAGTTCTTC.

The chain has TRBV2 and TRBJ2-3; 10 bases align to TRBD1. Germline V gene lookup returns CDR1 SNHLY and CDR2 FYNNEI. This CDR3 is 14 amino acids long. V shed 6 bases, J shed 5 bases, and the junction held 5 bases outside the gene matches. The CDR3 region has the DNA TGTGCCAGCAGCCAGGACAGGGGGGGAGATACGCAGTATTTT. Translating it yields CASSQDRGGDTQYF. The full variable domain, rest sourced from reference TRBV2 and TRBJ2-3, is EPEVTQTPSHQVTQMGQEVILRCVPISNHLYFYWYRQILGQKVEFLVSFYNNEISEKSEIFDDQFSVERPDGSNFTLKIRSTKLEDSAMYFCASSQDRGGDTQYFGPGTRLTVL.

The chain is built from TRBV30 and TRBJ1-3; a weak D match, TRBD1 (6 bases). The ends were cut back, 8 bases at V and 4 bases at J, with 12 bases in the middle. This CDR3 region has 12 residues. Germline V lookup: CDR1 GTSNPN, CDR2 SVGIG (reference sequence). The CDR3 nucleotides are TGTGCCCACGGACAGTCCGGAAACACCATATATTTT. It specifies CAHGQSGNTIYF.

This chain uses TRBV27 with TRBJ2-1; 13 bases match TRBD2. Germline-derived CDR1 and CDR2 are MNHEY and SMNVEV (reference sequence). This CDR3 is 18 amino acids long. Unmatched junction bases numbered 16, after V lost 4 bases and J lost 10 bases. CDR3 protein: CASSSLPGTSGIGREQFF. CDR3 nucleotides: TGTGCCAGCAGTTCTCTGCCCGGGACTAGCGGGATTGGGCGGGAGCAGTTCTTC.

The rearrangement joins TRBV10-3 to TRBJ2-2, with D maybe TRBD1 (6 bases). This CDR3 is 15 amino acids long. CDR1 is ENHRY, CDR2 SYGVKD, per germline. V lost 0 bases, J lost 1 base, and 6 bases lay in between. Here the CDR3 reads CAISESTGNTGELFF. Written as DNA, the CDR3 is TGTGCCATCAGTGAGTCGACAGGGAACACCGGGGAGCTGTTTTTT.

The chain has TRBV3-1 (or the pseudogene TRBV3-2) and TRBJ2-3, with TRBD2 matching 9 bases. Trimming removed 8 bases from V and 0 bases from J; junction bases left unmatched: 12. This CDR3 region has 17 residues. CDR1 and CDR2 from the germline V gene are LGHDT and YNNKEL (reference sequence). Written as DNA, the CDR3 is TGTGCCAGCGGGGTTTCGCGAGCGGGAGGAAGCACAGATACGCAGTATTTT. Translation gives CASGVSRAGGSTDTQYF.

The chain recombines TRBV28 with TRBJ1-4, with TRBD1 as a possible D gene (5 bases). The V gene's germline CDR1 is MDHEN and CDR2 SYDVKM. V lost 3 bases to trimming and J lost 8 bases, with 16 bases between them. The CDR3 runs 15 residues. Here the CDR3 DNA reads TGTGCCAGCAGTTTGTCGGGGGGTAGAGGGGAAAAACTGTTTTTT. Translating it yields CASSLSGGRGEKLFF.

The genes are TRBV6-5 and TRBJ1-5; 8 bases match TRBD1. Germline CDR1 reads MNHEY; CDR2 reads SVGAGI. This CDR3 has 13 amino acids. J lost 7 bases, V lost 6 bases, and 5 bases had no gene match. Here the CDR3 DNA reads TGTGCCAGCAGGGACAGGGTCCACCAGCCCCAGCATTTT. The encoded protein is CASRDRVHQPQHF.

The chain carries TRBV19 and TRBJ2-7, with TRBD1 as a possible D gene (6 bases). Trimming shortened V by 6 bases and J by 4 bases, and 19 bases separated the two germline ends. There are 15 residues in the CDR3. Per germline, CDR1 LNHDA and CDR2 SQIVND (reference sequence). The CDR3 DNA reads TGTGCCAGTAGGCGAGGTACAGGGTTTATTTACGAGCAGTACTTC. Translating gives CASRRGTGFIYEQYF.

The rearrangement links TRBV19 to TRBJ2-2; 9 bases are shared with TRBD1. The germline gives CDR1 LNHDA, CDR2 SQIVND (reference sequence). This CDR3 is built from 13 residues. V shed 8 bases, J shed 4 bases, and the junction held 2 bases outside the gene matches. The CDR3 is CASGDRATGELFF. Here the CDR3 DNA reads TGTGCCAGTGGGGACAGGGCCACCGGGGAGCTGTTTTTT.

This chain joins TRBV6-5 and TRBJ1-2; D might be TRBD1 (5 bases). Per the germline V gene, CDR1 is MNHEY and CDR2 is SVGAGI. CDR3 size: 13 residues. The V end lost 5 bases, the J end lost 6 bases, and 13 bases lay between the germline ends. The CDR3 sequence is CASSRGGRDGYTF. The DNA for the CDR3 is TGTGCCAGCAGTAGGGGAGGCCGCGATGGCTACACCTTC.

The chain joins TRBV6-5 to TRBJ1-2; TRBD1 might be the D (5 bases). Per germline, CDR1 MNHEY and CDR2 SVGAGI. The V gene lost 2 bases and the J gene lost 7 bases, with 17 bases spanning the gap. This CDR3 contains 15 residues. The CDR3, as DNA: TGTGCCAGCAGTTACGTCCAGGGCGAGTCGGTTGGCTACACCTTC. This encodes CASSYVQGESVGYTF.

This rearrangement joins TRBV25-1 to TRBJ2-7; D perhaps matches TRBD1 (5 bases). Trimming removed 6 bases from V and 3 bases from J, with 18 bases in between. The germline gives CDR1 MGHDK, CDR2 SYGVNS. The CDR3 runs 15 residues. CDR3 amino acids: CASSAREGVFYEQYF. The CDR3 DNA reads TGTGCCAGCAGCGCTAGGGAAGGGGTCTTCTACGAGCAGTACTTC.

The chain uses TRBV28 and TRBJ1-6; D possibly corresponds to TRBD1 (6 bases). Trimming removed 6 bases from V and 7 bases from J, with 13 bases in between. The CDR3 covers 14 residues. The germline gives CDR1 MDHEN, CDR2 SYDVKM. In nucleotides, the CDR3 is TGTGCCAGCAGACTCAGGGGTGCCAATTCACCCCTCCACTTT. It translates to CASRLRGANSPLHF.

The rearrangement joins TRBV5-1 to TRBJ1-4, with D unresolved. Trimming shortened V by 1 base and J by 9 bases, and 13 bases separated the two germline ends. Germline V gives CDR1 SGHRS, CDR2 YFSETQ. CDR3 size: 14 residues. The CDR3: CASSLTRRDKKLFF. The CDR3, as DNA: TGCGCCAGCAGCTTGACGCGGCGCGATAAAAAACTGTTTTTT.

This chain connects TRBV27 to TRBJ2-7; 7 bases line up with TRBD1. V lost 3 bases, J lost 5 bases, and 7 bases stayed unmatched. This CDR3 is 14 amino acids long. The V gene's germline CDR1 is MNHEY and CDR2 SMNVEV (reference sequence). CDR3 amino acids: CASSFRGGANEQYF. The DNA for the CDR3 is TGTGCCAGCAGTTTTAGAGGGGGCGCAAACGAGCAGTACTTC.

The V call is TRBV4-3, the J call TRBJ2-2, with D maybe TRBD2 (7 bases). The germline CDR1 and CDR2 sequences are LGHNA and YSLEER. The CDR3 has 18 residues. Between the trimmed V and J ends, which lost 1 base and 3 bases, there was a span of 18 bases. CDR3 amino acids: CASSQVRDRGAYTGELFF. As DNA, the CDR3 is TGCGCCAGCAGCCAAGTGAGGGACCGGGGGGCCTACACCGGGGAGCTGTTTTTT.

CDR3 in DNA: TGCGCCAGCAGCTTGGACAGCGGAGGCTCCTACAATGAGCAGTTCTTC. Its translation is CASSLDSGGSYNEQFF. The V and J genes are TRBV5-1 and TRBJ2-1; TRBD2 might be the D (5 bases). V was clipped by 0 bases and J by 0 bases, with 10 bases between them. This CDR3 has 16 amino acids. Germline CDR1 reads SGHRS; CDR2 reads YFSETQ.

The rearrangement joins TRBV7-8 to TRBJ1-4; 7 bases line up with TRBD1. The CDR3 spans 14 residues. J was trimmed by 4 bases and V by 1 base; bases with no gene match: 0. The germline CDR1 and CDR2 sequences are SGHVS and FQNEAQ. CDR3 amino acids: CASSLGQGNEKLFF. CDR3 sequence (DNA): TGTGCCAGCAGCTTAGGACAGGGTAATGAAAAACTGTTTTTT.